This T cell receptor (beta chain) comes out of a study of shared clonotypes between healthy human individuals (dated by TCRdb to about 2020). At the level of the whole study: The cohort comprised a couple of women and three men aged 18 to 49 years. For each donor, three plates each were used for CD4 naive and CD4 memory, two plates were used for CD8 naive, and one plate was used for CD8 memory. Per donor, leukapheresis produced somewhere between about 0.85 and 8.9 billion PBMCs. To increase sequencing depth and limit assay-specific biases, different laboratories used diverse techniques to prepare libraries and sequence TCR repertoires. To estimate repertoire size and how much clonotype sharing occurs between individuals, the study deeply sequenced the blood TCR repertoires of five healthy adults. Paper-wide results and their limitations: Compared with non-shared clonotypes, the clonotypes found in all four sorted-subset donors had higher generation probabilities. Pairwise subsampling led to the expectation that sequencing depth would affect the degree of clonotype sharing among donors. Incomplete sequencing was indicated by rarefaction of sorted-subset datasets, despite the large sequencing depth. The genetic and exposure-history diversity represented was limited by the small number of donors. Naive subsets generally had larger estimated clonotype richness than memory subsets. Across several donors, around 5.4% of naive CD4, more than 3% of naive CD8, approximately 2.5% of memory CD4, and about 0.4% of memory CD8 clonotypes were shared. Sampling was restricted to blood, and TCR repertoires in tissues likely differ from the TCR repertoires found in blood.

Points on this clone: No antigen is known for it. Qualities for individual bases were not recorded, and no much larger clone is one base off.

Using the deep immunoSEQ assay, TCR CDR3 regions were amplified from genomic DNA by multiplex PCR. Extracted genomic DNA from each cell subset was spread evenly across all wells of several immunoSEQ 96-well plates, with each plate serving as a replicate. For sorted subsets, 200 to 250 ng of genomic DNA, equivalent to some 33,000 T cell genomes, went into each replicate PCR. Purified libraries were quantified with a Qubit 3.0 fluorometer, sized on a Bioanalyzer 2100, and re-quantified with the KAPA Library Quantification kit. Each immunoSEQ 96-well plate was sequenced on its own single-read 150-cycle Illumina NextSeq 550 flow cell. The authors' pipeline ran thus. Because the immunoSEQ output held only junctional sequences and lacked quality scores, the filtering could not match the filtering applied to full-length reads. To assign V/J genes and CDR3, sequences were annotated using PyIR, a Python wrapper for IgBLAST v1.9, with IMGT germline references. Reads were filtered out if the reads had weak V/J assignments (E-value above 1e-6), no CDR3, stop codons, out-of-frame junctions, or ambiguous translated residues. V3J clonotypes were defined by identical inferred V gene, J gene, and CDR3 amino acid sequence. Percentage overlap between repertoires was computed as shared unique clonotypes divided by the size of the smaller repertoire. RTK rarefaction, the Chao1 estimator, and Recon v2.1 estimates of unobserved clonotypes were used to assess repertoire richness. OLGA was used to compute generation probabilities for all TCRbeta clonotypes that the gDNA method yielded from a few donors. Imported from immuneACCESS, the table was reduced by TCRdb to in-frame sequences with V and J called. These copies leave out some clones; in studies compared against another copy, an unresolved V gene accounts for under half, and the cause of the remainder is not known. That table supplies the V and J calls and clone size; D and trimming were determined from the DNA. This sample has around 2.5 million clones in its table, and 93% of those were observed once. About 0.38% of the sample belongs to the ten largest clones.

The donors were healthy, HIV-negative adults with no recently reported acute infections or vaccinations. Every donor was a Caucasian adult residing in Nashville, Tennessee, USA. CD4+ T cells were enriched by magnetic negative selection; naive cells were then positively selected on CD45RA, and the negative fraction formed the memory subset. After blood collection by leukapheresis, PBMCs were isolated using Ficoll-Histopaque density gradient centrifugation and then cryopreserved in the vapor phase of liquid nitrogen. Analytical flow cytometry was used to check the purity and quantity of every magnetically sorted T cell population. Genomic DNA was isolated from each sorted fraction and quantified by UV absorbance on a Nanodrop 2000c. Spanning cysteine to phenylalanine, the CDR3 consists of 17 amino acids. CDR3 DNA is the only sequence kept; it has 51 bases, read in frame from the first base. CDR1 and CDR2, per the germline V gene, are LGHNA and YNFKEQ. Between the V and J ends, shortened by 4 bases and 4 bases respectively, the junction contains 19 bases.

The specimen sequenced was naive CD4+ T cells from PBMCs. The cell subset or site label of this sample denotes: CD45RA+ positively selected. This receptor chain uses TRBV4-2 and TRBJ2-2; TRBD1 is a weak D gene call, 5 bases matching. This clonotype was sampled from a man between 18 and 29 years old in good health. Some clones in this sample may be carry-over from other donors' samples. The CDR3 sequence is CASSPDAGRYPTGELFF. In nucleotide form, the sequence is TGTGCCAGCAGCCCGGACGCAGGGCGCTATCCCACCGGGGAGCTGTTTTTT.